This entry describes one T cell receptor beta chain. Profiling relied on immunoSEQ multiplex PCR, and the TCRdb table lists in-frame clones only, not all of them. The table lists fewer than 350,000 clones, 70% to 90% of them singletons, with roughly 2.3% in the top ten. Adults between roughly 18 and 90 years of age took part from approximately 24 US areas. Membership in each cohort depended on participant-reported clinical history. The data were taken from a study of blood T cell repertoires in COVID-19. For the study at large: Nucleic acid was either cDNA or gDNA, and it came from T cells, B-cell-depleted T cells, or PBMCs.

This TCR was sampled from a young man who had recovered from COVID-19. The material sequenced was PBMCs or T cells enriched from blood (not recorded which).

The CDR3 nucleotides read TGTGCCAGCAGCCCGGGGTCCTCTGGAAACACCATATATTTT. Amino acid sequence: CASSPGSSGNTIYF. The chain combines TRBV11-1 with TRBJ1-3; D remains unclear. With 5 bases removed from V and 0 bases from J, the gap between germline ends came to 8 bases. Germline-derived CDR1 and CDR2 are SGHAT and FQDESV (reference sequence). CDR3 length: 14 residues.